Listed here is a single T cell receptor beta chain. What it binds is not known. These data originate in a study of T-cell reconstitution after alpha-beta-depleted transplantation in children. Overall study findings and caveats: It was reported that alpha-beta T cells came from several hundred expanded graft clones (about two months after transplant). Some patients owed their high day-60 TCRbeta diversity to surviving recipient T cells and thymic progenitors.

The CDR3 spans 14 residues. The ends were cut back, 7 bases at V and 3 bases at J, with 13 bases in the middle. The authors prepared the TCRbeta library with unique molecular identifiers. From the PCR reads, TCRdb called clonotypes with MiXCR, one entry per CDR3 protein. Of some 110,000 distinct CDR3 sequences in the sample, 10% were seen once. Sequenced material: PBMCs, taken before TCRalphabeta/CD19-depleted stem cell transplant. The chain employs TRBV12-3 or TRBV12-4 and TRBJ2-1; tentative D call: TRBD1 (6 bases). The TCR sequence derives from a boy aged 2 to 10 with acute lymphoblastic leukemia, due to receive a stem cell transplant. The CDR3 sequence is CASMKQGGYNEQFF. The CDR3 nucleotides are TGTGCCAGCATGAAACAGGGCGGCTACAATGAGCAGTTCTTC.